This T cell receptor beta chain emerged from a study of post-analysis software for immune sequencing data. Regarding the study as a whole: With TRBV5-6, TRBV5-1 and TRBV20-1 included, 4 to 6 TRBV segments were more frequent in patients than in controls. Controls' normalized Chao1 diversity significantly exceeded that of multiple sclerosis patients.

A note on this clonotype: What it binds is not known. Since a much larger clone is just one base distant, this may be a read error.

Germline lookup yields CDR1 DFQATT and CDR2 SNEGSKA (reference sequence). The CDR3 totals 10 residues. Unique molecular identifiers were present in the TCR beta cDNA libraries. Input populations of about 1 to 11 million T cells gave rise to approximately 500,000 cDNA molecules. TCRdb re-derived calls from the PCR reads in MiXCR, one entry per CDR3 protein. The sample lists about 430,000 distinct CDR3 sequences; about 39% were seen once. This chain connects TRBV20-1 to TRBJ2-1; D may be TRBD2 (5 bases). The TCR comes from a girl aged 2-9 years with multiple sclerosis. Input material: blood. In DNA, the CDR3 is TGCAGTACTAGAATGCATGAGCAGTTCTTC. Amino acid sequence: CSTRMHEQFF.